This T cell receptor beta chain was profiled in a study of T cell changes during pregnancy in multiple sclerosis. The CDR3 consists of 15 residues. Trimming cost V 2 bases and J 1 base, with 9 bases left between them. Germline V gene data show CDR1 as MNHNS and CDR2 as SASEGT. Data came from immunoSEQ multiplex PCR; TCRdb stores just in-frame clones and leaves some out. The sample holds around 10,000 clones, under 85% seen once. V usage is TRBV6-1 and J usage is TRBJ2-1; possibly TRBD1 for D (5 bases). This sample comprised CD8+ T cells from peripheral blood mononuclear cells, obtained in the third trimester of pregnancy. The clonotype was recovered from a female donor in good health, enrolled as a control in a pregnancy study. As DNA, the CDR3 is TGTGCCAGCAGTGAATCCCAGGGTTCCTACAATGAGCAGTTCTTC. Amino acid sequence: CASSESQGSYNEQFF.